This T cell receptor (beta chain) emerged from a study of technical replicates of blood from several donors. The table lists this clone with a few counts. The germline V and J ends were trimmed by 7 bases and 4 bases, with 17 bases remaining between them. From germline, CDR1 is LNHDA and CDR2 SQIVND (reference sequence). There are 15 residues in the CDR3. TCRdb's table, derived via immunoSEQ multiplex PCR, lists solely in-frame clones and lacks some. The table records 30,000 to 40,000 clones, approximately 94% of them present only once. The sequenced sample consisted of PBMCs. This receptor was obtained from a human donor in good health. Some clones in this sample may be carry-over from other donors' samples. The rearrangement joins TRBV19 to TRBJ1-5, with D perhaps TRBD1 (5 bases). The CDR3 region is CASTPAGTTNQPQHF. The CDR3 nucleotides read TGTGCCAGTACCCCGGCGGGGACCACAAATCAGCCCCAGCATTTT. Complete variable domain (other parts from reference TRBV19 and TRBJ1-5): DGGITQSPKYLFRKEGQNVTLSCEQNLNHDAMYWYRQDPGQGLRLIYYSQIVNDFQKGDIAEGYSVSREKKESFPLTVTSAQKNPTAFYLCASTPAGTTNQPQHFGDGTRLSIL.